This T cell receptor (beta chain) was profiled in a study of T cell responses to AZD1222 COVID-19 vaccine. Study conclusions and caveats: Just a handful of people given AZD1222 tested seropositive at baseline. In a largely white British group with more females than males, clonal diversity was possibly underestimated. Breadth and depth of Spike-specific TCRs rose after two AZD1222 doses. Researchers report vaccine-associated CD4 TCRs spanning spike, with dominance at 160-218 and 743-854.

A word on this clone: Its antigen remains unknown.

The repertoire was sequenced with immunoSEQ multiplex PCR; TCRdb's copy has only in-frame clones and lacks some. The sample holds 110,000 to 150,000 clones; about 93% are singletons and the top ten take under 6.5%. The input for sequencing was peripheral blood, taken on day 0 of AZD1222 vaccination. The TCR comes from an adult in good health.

CDR3 sequence reads: CASTLGLAGGPGDEQFF. CDR3 sequence (DNA): TGCGCCAGCACCCTCGGACTAGCGGGAGGGCCAGGGGATGAGCAGTTCTTC. The genes are TRBV5-1 and TRBJ2-1; 15 nucleotides line up with TRBD2. V was pared by 6 bases and J by 8 bases, with 12 bases of the junction left unmatched. Germline V gene sequence: CDR1 SGHRS, CDR2 YFSETQ. There are 17 residues in the CDR3.